Included here is one T cell receptor (beta chain) sequence, with context. This clonotype is considered medium-sized (0.01 to 0.1%). The antigen this receptor binds is unknown. Base qualities are not provided; no much larger clone lies one nucleotide away. The treatment or condition label, as the study defines it: allogeneic hematopoietic cell transplantation with graft depleted of TCRalphabeta T cells and CD19 B cells. The children who served as transplant recipients had been given grafts of TCRalphabeta/CD19-depleted allogeneic hematopoietic cells. Taken from the germline V gene, the CDR1 and CDR2 loops are SGHTA and FQGTGA. The junction shows trimming of 2 bases on V and 3 bases on J, plus 7 bases between the germline ends. The cysteine opens and the phenylalanine closes a CDR3 of 13 amino acids. Only CDR3 DNA is held: 39 bases, read in frame from base 1. The data were obtained in a study of T-cell reconstitution after alpha-beta-depleted transplantation in children (dated by TCRdb to about 2016). For the wider study: Using TCR repertoire profiling, the study followed T-cell immune reconstitution in a quantitative way in children after TCRalphabeta/CD19-depleted allogeneic hematopoietic cell transplantation.

Libraries were constructed by PCR. TCRdb lists the instrument as Illumina HiSeq 2500. Molecular barcoding was employed in the preparation of TCR libraries, with unique molecular identifiers being used to normalize TCRbeta repertoire quantification. TCRdb reanalyzed the raw reads on its own, using fastp at Q25 for trimming and MiXCR for clone calling, and kept in-frame beta chains. Merged by CDR3 protein, the rows form single entries marked with the most common genes and DNA. The sample table lists approximately 30,000 distinct CDR3 sequences, under 8% of them with a count of one. The ten most abundant clones make up about 7% of the sample. What the work shows at the level of the full study, not this receptor alone: Over subsequent months, a decline in hyperexpanded clone frequencies was noted, and after one year, T-cell counts and TCRbeta diversity were mostly ascribed to newly produced T cells. Apparently early alphabetaT-cell count recovery about two months after transplant reportedly relied on only several hundred rapidly expanded clones derived from non-depleted graft cells. In some patients, the high TCRbeta diversity seen at day 60 was put down to recipient T cells and intrathymic progenitors that had survived conditioning.

The rearranged segments are TRBV7-3 and TRBJ1-1, with the D gene not clear enough to name. This receptor was obtained from a male patient aged 10 to 17 who had a stem cell transplant for acute myeloid leukemia, so the T cells may come from the graft donor. The source was PBMCs, mostly from graft donor cells, collected 180 days after TCRalphabeta/CD19-depleted stem cell transplant. The DNA sequence reads TGTGCCAGCAGCTTAGGCAAGTACACTGAAGCTTTCTTT. It specifies CASSLGKYTEAFF.